This T cell receptor beta chain came from a study of vaccination effects on CD4 cells after COVID-19. Sequencing was performed with immunoSEQ multiplex PCR; in TCRdb, only in-frame clones are kept and a portion is missing. The sample has around 25,000 clones, 76% seen once; the top ten hold 10%. Germline V CDR1 and CDR2: SNHLY, FYNNEI. This CDR3 is 14 amino acids long. Trimming pared 6 bases from V and 7 bases from J, leaving 16 bases between. CD4+ T cells specific for antigen were expanded with viral peptide pools by the ViraFEST assay before sequencing. Subsequent to a culture period of under 11 days, CD4+ T cells were isolated. Among the vaccine recipients, none had a prior SARS-CoV-2 infection, and nucleocapsid antibodies were negative. Only one count was recorded for this clone. The antigen is unknown.

This TCR was recovered from a human donor who received a COVID-19 vaccine. The sequencing used CD4+ T cells from PBMCs cultured with HCoV-NL63 spike peptides, collected before COVID-19 vaccination. The V call is TRBV2, the J call TRBJ2-1; D gene unclear. The CDR3 sequence is CASSSNNYRNEQFF. The CDR3, as DNA: TGTGCCAGCAGCTCAAACAACTATAGAAATGAGCAGTTCTTC.